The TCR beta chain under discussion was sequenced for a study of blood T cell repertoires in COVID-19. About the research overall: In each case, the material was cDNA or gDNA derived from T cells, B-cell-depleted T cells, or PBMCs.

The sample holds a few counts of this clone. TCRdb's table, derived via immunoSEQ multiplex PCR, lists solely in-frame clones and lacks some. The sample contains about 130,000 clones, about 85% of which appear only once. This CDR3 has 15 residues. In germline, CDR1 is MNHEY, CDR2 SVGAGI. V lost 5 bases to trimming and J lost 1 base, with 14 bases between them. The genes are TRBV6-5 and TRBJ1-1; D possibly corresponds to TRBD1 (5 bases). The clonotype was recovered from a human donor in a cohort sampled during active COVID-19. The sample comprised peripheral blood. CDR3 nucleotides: TGTGCCAGCAGTAGGTCGATCGGGGGGAACACTGAAGCTTTCTTT. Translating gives CASSRSIGGNTEAFF.